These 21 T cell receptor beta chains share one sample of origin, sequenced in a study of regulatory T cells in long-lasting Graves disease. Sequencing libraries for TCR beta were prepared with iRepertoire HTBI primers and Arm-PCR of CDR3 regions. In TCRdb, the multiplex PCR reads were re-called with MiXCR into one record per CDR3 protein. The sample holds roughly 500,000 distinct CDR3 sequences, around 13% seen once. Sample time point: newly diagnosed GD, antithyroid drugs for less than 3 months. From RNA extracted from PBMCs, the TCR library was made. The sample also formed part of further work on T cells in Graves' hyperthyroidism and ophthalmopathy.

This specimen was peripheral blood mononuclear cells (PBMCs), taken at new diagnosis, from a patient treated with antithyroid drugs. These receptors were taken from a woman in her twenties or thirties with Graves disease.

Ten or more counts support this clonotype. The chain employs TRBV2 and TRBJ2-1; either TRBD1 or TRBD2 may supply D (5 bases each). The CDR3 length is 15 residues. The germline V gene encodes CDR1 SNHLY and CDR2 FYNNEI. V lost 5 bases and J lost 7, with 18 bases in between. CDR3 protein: CASSTGKGVWNEQFF. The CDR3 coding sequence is TGTGCCAGCAGTACCGGGAAAGGGGTATGGAATGAGCAGTTCTTC.

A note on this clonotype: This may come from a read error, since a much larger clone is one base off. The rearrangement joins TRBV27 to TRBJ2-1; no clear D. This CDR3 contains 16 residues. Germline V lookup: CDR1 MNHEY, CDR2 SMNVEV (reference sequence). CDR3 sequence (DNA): TGTGCCGGCAGTTTATCGAGGTTGAGCTCCTACAATGAGCAGTTCTTC. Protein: CAGSLSRLSSYNEQFF.

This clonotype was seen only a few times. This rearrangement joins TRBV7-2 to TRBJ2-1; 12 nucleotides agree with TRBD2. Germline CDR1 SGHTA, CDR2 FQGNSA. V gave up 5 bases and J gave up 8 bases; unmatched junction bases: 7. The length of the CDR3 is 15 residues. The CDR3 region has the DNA TGTGCCAGCAGCACCGGACTAGCGGGATGGGATGAGCAGTTCTTC. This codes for CASSTGLAGWDEQFF.

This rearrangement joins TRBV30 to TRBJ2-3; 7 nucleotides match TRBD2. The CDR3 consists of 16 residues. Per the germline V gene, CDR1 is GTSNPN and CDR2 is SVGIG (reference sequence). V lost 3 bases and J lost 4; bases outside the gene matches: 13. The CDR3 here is CAWRKRGVYVSDTQYF. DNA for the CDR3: TGTGCCTGGAGGAAACGGGGGGTTTATGTGTCAGATACGCAGTATTTT.

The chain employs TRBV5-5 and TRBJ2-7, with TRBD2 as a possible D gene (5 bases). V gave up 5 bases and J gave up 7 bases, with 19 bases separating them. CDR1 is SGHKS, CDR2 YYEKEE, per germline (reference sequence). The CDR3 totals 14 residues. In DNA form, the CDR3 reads TGTGCCAGCAGTTTTCAGGTGGCGGGTACGGAGCAGTACTTC. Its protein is CASSFQVAGTEQYF.

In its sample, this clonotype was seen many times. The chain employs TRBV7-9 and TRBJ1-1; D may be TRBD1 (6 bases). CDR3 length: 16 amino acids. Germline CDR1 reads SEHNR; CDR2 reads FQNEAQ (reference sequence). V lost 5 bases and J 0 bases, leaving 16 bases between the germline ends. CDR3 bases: TGTGCCAGCAGCAGCAACAGGGTGTCCATGAACACTGAAGCTTTCTTT. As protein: CASSSNRVSMNTEAFF.

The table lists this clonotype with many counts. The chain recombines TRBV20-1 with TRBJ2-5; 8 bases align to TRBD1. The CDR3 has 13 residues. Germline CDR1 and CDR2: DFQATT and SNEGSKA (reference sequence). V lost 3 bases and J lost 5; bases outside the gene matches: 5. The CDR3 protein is CSARAGDRETQYF. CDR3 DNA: TGCAGTGCTAGGGCAGGGGACAGGGAGACCCAGTACTTC.

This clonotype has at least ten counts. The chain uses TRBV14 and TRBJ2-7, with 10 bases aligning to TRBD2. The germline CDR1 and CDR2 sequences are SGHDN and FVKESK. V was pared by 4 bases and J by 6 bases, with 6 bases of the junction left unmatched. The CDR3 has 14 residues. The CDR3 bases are TGTGCCAGCAGCCCTCCTAGCGGGAGTTTCGAGCAGTACTTC. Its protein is CASSPPSGSFEQYF. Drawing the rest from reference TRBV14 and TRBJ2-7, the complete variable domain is EAGVTQFPSHSVIEKGQTVTLRCDPISGHDNLYWYRRVMGKEIKFLLHFVKESKQDESGMPNNRFLAERTGGTYSTLKVQPAELEDSGVYFCASSPPSGSFEQYFGPGTRLTVT.

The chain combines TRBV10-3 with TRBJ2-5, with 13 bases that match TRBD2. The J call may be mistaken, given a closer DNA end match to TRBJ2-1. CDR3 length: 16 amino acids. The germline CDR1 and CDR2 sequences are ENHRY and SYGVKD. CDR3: CAISESKLAGGGEQFF. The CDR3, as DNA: TGTGCCATCAGTGAGTCAAAACTAGCGGGAGGGGGTGAGCAGTTCTTC.

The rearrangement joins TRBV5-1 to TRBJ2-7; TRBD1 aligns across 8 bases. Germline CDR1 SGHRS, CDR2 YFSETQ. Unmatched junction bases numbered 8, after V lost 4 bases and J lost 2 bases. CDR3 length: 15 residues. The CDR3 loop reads CASSPRQGTPYEQYF. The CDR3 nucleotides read TGCGCCAGCAGCCCCCGACAGGGGACTCCCTACGAGCAGTACTTC.

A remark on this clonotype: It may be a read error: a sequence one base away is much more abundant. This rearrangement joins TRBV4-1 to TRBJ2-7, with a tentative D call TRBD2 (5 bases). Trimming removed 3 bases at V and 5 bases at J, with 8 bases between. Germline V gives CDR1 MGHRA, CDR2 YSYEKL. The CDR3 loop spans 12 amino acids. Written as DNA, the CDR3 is TGCGCCAGCAGCCACATCGGGGACGAGCAGTACTTC. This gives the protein CASSHIGDEQYF.

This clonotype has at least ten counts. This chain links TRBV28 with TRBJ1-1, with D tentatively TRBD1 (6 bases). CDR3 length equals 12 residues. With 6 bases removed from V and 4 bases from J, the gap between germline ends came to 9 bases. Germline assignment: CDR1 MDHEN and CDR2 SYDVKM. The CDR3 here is CASSGGLTEAFF. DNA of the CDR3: TGTGCCAGCAGCGGGGGGCTCACTGAAGCTTTCTTT.

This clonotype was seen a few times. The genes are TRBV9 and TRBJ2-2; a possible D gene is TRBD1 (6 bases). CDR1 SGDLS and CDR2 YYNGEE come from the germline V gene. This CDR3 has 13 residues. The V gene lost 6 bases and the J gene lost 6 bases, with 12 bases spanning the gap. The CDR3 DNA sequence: TGTGCCAGCAACACCAGGGGTTCCGGGGAGCTGTTTTTT. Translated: CASNTRGSGELFF.

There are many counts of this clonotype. CDR3: CASSQVTSRSHEQFF. Here the CDR3 DNA reads TGCGCCAGCAGCCAAGTGACTAGCCGGAGCCATGAGCAGTTCTTC. This chain links TRBV4-3 with TRBJ2-1; 7 nucleotides line up with TRBD2. The CDR3 consists of 15 residues. Germline lookup yields CDR1 LGHNA and CDR2 YSLEER. J lost 8 bases, V lost 1 base, and 8 bases had no gene match.

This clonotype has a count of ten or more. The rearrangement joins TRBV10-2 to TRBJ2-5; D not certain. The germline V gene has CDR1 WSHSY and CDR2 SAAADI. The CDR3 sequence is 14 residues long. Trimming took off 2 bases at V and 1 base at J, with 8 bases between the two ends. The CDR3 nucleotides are TGCGCCAGCAGTGAGCCCCTGTTCCAAGAGACCCAGTACTTC. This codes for CASSEPLFQETQYF.

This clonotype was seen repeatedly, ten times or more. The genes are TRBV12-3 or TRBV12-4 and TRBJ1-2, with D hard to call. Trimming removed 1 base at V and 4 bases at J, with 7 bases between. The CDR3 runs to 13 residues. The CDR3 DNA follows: TGTGCCAGCAGTTTAGGGCAGAGCTATGGCTACACCTTC. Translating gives CASSLGQSYGYTF.

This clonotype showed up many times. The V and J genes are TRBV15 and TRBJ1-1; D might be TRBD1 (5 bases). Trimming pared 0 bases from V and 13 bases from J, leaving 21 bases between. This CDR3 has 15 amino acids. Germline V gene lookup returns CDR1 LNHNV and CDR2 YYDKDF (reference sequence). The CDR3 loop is CATSRDSGAGKFYFF. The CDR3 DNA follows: TGTGCCACCAGCAGAGATTCGGGAGCAGGGAAGTTTTATTTCTTT.

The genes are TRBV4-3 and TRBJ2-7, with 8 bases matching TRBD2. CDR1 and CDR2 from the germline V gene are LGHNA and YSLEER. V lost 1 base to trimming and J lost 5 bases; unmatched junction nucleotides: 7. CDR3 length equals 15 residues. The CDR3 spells CASSQVFAGGHEQYF. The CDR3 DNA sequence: TGCGCCAGCAGCCAAGTTTTCGCGGGAGGACACGAGCAGTACTTC.

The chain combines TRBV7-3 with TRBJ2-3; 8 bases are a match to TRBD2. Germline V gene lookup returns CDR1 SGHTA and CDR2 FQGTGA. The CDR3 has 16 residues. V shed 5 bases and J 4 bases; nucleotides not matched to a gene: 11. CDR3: CASSPGLASLADTQYF. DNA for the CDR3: TGTGCCAGCAGCCCCGGACTAGCAAGTTTGGCAGATACGCAGTATTTT.

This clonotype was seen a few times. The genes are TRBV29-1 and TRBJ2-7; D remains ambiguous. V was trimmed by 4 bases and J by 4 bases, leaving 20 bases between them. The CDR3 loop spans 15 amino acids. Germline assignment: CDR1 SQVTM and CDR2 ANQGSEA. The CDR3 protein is CSVVSAATSLYEQYF. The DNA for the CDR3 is TGCAGCGTTGTTTCGGCAGCAACTTCTCTTTACGAGCAGTACTTC.

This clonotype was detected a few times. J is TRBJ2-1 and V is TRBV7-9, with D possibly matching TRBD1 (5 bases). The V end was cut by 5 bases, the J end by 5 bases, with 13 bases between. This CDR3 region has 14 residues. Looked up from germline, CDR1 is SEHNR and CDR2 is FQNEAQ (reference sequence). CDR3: CASSARQKNNEQFF. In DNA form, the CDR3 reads TGTGCCAGCAGCGCACGACAGAAAAACAATGAGCAGTTCTTC.